The present T cell receptor (beta chain) was sequenced within a study of cytomegalovirus exposure and HLA in healthy donors. Study-level findings and limits: Altogether, about 160 TCR beta chains were recorded as cytomegalovirus-associated.

The CDR3 contains 15 residues. V was pared by 3 bases and J by 1 base, with 12 bases between. From germline, CDR1 is LNHDA and CDR2 SQIVND (reference sequence). On this clone: The target antigen is unknown.

60 Vbeta and 13 Jbeta primers were used in PCR. Profiled with immunoSEQ multiplex PCR; TCRdb holds only in-frame clones, not every one. The sample holds around 94,000 clones, about three quarters seen once. The clonotype originates from a male donor in good health and CMV-seropositive. The V and J genes are TRBV19 and TRBJ1-1, with TRBD1 as a possible D gene (6 bases). The material sequenced was PBMCs. The CDR3 bases are TGTGCCAGTAGTATTGCTTTAGGGGGGAACACTGAAGCTTTCTTT. It specifies CASSIALGGNTEAFF.